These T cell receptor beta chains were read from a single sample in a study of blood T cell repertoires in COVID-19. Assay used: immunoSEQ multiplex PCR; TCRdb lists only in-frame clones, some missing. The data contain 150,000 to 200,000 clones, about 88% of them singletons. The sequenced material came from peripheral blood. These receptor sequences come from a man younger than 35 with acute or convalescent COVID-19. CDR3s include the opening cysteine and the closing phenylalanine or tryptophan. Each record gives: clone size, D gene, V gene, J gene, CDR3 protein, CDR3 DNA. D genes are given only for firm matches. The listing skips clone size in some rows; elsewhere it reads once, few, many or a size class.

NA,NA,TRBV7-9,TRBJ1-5,CASSSSTDSNQPQHF,TGTGCCAGCAGCTCAAGTACAGATAGCAATCAGCCCCAGCATTTT
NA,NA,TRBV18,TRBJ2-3,CASSPSADTDTQYF,TGTGCCAGCTCACCAAGTGCAGACACAGATACGCAGTATTTT
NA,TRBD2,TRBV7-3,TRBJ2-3,CASSPTSGGADTQYF,TGTGCCAGCAGCCCCACCAGCGGGGGGGCTGATACGCAGTATTTT
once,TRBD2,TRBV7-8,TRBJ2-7,CASSSPGTSGGVRSSYEQYF,TGTGCCAGCAGCTCGCCCGGGACTAGCGGGGGCGTAAGGAGCTCCTACGAGCAGTACTTC
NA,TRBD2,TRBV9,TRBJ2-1,CASSRTGGGQVEQFF,TGTGCCAGCAGCCGTACGGGAGGGGGGCAGGTTGAGCAGTTCTTC
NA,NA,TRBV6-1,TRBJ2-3,CASSEAGSLTDTQYF,TGTGCCAGCAGTGAAGCGGGTAGCCTCACAGATACGCAGTATTTT
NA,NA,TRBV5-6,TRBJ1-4,CASSFGETEKLFF,TGTGCCAGCAGCTTTGGGGAGACCGAAAAACTGTTTTTT
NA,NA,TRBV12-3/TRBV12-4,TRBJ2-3,CASSLRHPITQYF,TGTGCCAGCAGTTTGAGACACCCTATCACGCAGTATTTT
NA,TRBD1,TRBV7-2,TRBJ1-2,CASSLDDRAYYGYTF,TGTGCCAGCAGCTTAGATGACAGGGCCTACTATGGCTACACCTTC
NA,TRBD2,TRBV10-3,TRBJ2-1,CAIRGGTSGGTGFEQFF,TGTGCCATCAGGGGCGGGACTAGCGGGGGTACAGGGTTCGAGCAGTTCTTC
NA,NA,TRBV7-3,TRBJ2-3,CASSLTRTSTDTQYF,TGTGCCAGCAGCTTAACCCGAACTAGCACAGATACGCAGTATTTT
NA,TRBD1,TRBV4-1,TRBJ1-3,CASSQDETGAGNTIYF,TGCGCCAGCAGCCAAGATGAGACAGGGGCTGGAAACACCATATATTTT
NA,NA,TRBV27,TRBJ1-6,CASSSARFGNPTPLHF,TGTGCCAGCAGTTCCGCTCGTTTCGGGAACCCAACACCCCTCCACTTT
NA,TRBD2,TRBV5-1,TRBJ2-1,CASSSLSGGENEQFF,TGCGCCAGCAGCTCTCTTAGCGGGGGAGAAAATGAGCAGTTCTTC
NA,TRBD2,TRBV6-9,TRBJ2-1,CASSYLQAGGLYEQFF,TGTGCCAGCAGTTATCTTCAAGCGGGGGGGCTCTATGAGCAGTTCTTC
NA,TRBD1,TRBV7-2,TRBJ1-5,CASTAYGTGSQPQHF,TGTGCCAGCACAGCTTACGGGACAGGGAGTCAGCCCCAGCATTTT
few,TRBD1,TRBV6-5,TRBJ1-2,CASRAGTGYNYGYTF,TGTGCCAGCAGGGCCGGGACAGGGTACAACTATGGCTACACCTTC